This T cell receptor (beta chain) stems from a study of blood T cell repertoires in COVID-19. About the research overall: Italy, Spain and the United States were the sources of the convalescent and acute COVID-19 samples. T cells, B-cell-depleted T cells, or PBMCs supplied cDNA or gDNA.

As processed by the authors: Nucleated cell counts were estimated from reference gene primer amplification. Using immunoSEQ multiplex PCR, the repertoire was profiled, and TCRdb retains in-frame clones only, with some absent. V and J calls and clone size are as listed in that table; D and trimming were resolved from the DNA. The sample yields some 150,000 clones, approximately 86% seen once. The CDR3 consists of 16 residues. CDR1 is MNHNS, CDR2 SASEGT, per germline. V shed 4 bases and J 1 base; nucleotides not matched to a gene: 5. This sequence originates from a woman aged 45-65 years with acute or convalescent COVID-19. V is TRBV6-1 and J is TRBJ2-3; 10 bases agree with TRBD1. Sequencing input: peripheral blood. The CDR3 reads CASSAQTGGRTDTQYF. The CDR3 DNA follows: TGTGCCAGCAGTGCCCAGACAGGGGGCCGCACAGATACGCAGTATTTT.